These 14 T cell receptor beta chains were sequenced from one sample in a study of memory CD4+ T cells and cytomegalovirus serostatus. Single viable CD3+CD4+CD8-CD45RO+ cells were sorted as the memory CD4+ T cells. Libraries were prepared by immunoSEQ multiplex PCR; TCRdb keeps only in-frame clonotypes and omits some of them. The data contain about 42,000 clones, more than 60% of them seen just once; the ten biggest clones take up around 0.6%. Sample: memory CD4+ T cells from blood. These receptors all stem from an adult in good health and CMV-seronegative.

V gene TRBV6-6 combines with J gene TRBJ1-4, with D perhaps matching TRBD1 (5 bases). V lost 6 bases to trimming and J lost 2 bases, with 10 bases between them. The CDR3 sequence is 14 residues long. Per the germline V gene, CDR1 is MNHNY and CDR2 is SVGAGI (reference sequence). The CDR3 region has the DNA TGTGCCAGCAGGAGGGGTTTTACTAATGAAAAACTGTTTTTT. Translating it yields CASRRGFTNEKLFF.

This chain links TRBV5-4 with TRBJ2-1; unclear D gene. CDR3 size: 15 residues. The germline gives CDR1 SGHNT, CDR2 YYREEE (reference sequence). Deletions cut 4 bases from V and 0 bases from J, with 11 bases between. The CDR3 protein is CASSIRRSSYNEQFF. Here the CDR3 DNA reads TGTGCCAGCAGCATCAGAAGGAGCTCCTACAATGAGCAGTTCTTC.

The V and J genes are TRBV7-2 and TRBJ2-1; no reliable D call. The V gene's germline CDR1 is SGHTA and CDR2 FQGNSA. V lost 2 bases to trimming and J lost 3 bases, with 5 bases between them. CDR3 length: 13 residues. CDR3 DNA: TGTGCCAGCAGCTTAAACAGCTACAATGAGCAGTTCTTC. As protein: CASSLNSYNEQFF.

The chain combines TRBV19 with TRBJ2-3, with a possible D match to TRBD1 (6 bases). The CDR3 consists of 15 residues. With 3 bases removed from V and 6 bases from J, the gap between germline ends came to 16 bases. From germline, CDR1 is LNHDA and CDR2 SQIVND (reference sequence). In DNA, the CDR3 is TGTGCCAGTAGTATGGAGTCCGACAGGTCCGATACGCAGTATTTT. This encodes CASSMESDRSDTQYF.

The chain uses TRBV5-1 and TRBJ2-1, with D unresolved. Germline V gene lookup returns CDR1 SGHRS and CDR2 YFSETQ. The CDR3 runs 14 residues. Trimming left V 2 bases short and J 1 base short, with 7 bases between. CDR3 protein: CASSFGSSYNEQFF. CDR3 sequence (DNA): TGCGCCAGCAGCTTCGGCAGTTCCTACAATGAGCAGTTCTTC.

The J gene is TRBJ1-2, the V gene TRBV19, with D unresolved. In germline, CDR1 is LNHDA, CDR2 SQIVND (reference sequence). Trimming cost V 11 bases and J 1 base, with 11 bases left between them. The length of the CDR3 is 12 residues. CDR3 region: CAAKWGNYGYTF. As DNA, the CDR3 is TGTGCCGCAAAGTGGGGTAACTATGGCTACACCTTC.

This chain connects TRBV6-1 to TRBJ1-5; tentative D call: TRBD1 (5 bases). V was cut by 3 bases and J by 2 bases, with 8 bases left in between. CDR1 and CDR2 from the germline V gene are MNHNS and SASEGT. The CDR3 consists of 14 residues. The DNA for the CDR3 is TGTGCCAGCAGTGAGTGGGGGGGCAATCAGCCCCAGCATTTT. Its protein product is CASSEWGGNQPQHF.

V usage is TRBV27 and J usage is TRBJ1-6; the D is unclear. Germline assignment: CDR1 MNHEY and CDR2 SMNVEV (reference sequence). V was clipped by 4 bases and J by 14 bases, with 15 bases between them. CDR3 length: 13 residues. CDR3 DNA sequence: TGTGCCAGCAGTTCGAGCGGGGTTAGGACCCTCCACTTT. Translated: CASSSSGVRTLHF.

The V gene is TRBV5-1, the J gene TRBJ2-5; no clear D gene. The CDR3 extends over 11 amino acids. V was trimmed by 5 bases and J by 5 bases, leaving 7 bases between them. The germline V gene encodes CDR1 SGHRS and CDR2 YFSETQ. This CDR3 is CASRESETQYF. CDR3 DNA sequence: TGCGCCAGCAGAGAGAGCGAGACCCAGTACTTC. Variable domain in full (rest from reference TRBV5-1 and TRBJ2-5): KAGVTQTPRYLIKTRGQQVTLSCSPISGHRSVSWYQQTPGQGLQFLFEYFSETQRNKGNFPGRFSGRQFSNSRSEMNVSTLELGDSALYLCASRESETQYFGPGTRLLVL.

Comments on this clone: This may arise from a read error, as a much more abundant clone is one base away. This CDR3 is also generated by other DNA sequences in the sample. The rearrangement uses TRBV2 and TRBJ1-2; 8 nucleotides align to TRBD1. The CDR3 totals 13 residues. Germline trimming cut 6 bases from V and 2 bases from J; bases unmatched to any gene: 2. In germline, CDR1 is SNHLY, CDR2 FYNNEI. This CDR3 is CASSGQGNYGYTF. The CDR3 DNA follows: TGTGCCAGCAGCGGACAGGGAAACTATGGCTACACCTTC.

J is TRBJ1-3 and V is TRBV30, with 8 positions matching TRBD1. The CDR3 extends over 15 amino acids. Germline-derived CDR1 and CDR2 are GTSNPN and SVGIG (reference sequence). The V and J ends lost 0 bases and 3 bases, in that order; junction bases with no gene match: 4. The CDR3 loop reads CAWSVTGGFGNTIYF. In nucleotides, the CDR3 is TGTGCCTGGAGTGTAACAGGGGGTTTTGGAAACACCATATATTTT.

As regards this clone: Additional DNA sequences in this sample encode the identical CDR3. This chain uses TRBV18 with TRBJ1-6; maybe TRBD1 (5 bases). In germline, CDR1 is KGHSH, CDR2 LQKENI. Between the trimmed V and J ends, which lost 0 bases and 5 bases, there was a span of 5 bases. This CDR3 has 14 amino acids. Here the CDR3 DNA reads TGTGCCAGCTCACCACCGGGGGATAATTCACCCCTCCACTTT. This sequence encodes CASSPPGDNSPLHF.

This chain's CDR3 is CASSPIWGQETQYF. Written as DNA, the CDR3 is TGTGCCAGCAGCCCCATTTGGGGCCAAGAGACCCAGTACTTC. The chain is built from TRBV14 and TRBJ2-5, with D uncertain. The CDR3 has 14 residues. Germline V CDR1 and CDR2: SGHDN, FVKESK. V gave up 4 bases and J gave up 1 base, with 10 bases separating them.

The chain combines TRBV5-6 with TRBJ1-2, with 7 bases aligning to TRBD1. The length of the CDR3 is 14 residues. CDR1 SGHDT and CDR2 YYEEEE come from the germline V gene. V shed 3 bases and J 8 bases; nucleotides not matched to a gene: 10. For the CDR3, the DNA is TGTGCCAGCAGCTACCAGGGCAGGGGGGACGGCTACACCTTC. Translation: CASSYQGRGDGYTF.